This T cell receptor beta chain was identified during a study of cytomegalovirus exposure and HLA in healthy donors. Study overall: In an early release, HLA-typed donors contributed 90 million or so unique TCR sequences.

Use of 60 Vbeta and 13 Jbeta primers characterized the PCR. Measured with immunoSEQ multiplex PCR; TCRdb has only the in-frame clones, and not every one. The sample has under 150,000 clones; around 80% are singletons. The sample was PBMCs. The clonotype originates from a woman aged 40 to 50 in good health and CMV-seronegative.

CDR3 in DNA: TGTGCCAGCAGTTTATGGGGGACAGGGATGAACACCGGGGAGCTGTTTTTT. It yields the protein CASSLWGTGMNTGELFF. The chain couples TRBV27 to TRBJ2-2, with 9 bases matching TRBD1. CDR1 is MNHEY, CDR2 SMNVEV, per germline (reference sequence). With 1 base clipped from V and 1 base from J, the junction kept 4 bases outside the gene matches. This CDR3 comprises 17 residues.